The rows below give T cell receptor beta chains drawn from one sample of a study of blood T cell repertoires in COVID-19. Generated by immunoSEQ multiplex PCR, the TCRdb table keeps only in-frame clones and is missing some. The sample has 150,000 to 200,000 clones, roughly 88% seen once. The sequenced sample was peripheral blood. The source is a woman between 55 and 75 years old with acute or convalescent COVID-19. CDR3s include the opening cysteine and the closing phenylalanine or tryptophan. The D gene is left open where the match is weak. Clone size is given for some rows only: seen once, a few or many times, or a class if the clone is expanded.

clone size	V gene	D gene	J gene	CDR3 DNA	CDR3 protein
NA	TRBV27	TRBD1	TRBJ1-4	TGTGCCAGCAGCATAATTCCGACAGGGGCCTATAATGAAAAACTGTTTTTT	CASSIIPTGAYNEKLFF
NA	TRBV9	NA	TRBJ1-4	TGTGCCAGCGCGGGGGCTAATGAAAAACTGTTTTTT	CASAGANEKLFF
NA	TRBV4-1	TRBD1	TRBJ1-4	TGCGCCAGCAGCCAAGCTTTGGTCGGGACAGGGCGGGAAAAACTGTTTTTT	CASSQALVGTGREKLFF
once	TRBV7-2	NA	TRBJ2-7	TGTGCCAGCAGCTTATCCCCAGTAGCCCTCTACGAGCAGTACTTC	CASSLSPVALYEQYF
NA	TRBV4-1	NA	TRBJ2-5	TGCGCCAGCAGCCCGGACAGTGCCGAAGAGACCCAGTACTTC	CASSPDSAEETQYF
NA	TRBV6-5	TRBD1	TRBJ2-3	TGTGCCAGCAGTTACTCGAGACAGGGGTCGACGCAGTATTTT	CASSYSRQGSTQYF
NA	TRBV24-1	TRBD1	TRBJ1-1	TGTGCCACCCGACAGGGACGGTTGGAATCCGCTGAAGCTTTCTTT	CATRQGRLESAEAFF
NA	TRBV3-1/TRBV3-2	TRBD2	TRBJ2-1	TGTGCCAGCAGCCCGAGCGGGGGAACGGGGAATGAGCAGTTCTTC	CASSPSGGTGNEQFF
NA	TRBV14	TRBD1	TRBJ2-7	TGTGCCAGCAGCCGGGTCAGGGGGTACGAGCAGTACTTC	CASSRVRGYEQYF
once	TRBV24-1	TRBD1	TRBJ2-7	TGTGCCACCAGTGACGCCCGGGACAGGGTGCACGAGCAGTACTTC	CATSDARDRVHEQYF
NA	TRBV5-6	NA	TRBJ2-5	TGTGCCAGCAGCTTGGAGGCCGCAGGTTGGGAGACCCAGTACTTC	CASSLEAAGWETQYF
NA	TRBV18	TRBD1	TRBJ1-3	TGTGCCAGCTCATCGACAGGGTCGGGAAACACCATATATTTT	CASSSTGSGNTIYF
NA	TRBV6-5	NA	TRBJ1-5	TGTGCCAGCTTGGGTGCGGGGCCCCAGCATTTT	CASLGAGPQHF
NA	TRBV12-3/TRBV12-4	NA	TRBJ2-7	TGTGCCAGCAGGCAGCTAGCCTACGAGCAGTACTTC	CASRQLAYEQYF
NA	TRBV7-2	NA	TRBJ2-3	TGTGCCAGCAGCTATTCCCTGGGGGGGGCCCGCACAGATACGCAGTATTTT	CASSYSLGGARTDTQYF
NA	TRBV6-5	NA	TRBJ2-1	TGTGCCAGCAGTCAGACAGTTTACAATGAGCAGTTCTTC	CASSQTVYNEQFF
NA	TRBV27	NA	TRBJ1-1	TGTGCCAGCAGATATGTCTGGGGAGACAACACTGAAGCTTTCTTT	CASRYVWGDNTEAFF
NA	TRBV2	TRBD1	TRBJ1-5	TGTGCCAGCAGGAACAGGGGGCAGCCCCAGCATTTT	CASRNRGQPQHF
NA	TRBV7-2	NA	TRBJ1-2	TGTGCCAGCAGCTTACTGGGAGCGGTGGGTTATGGCTACACCTTC	CASSLLGAVGYGYTF
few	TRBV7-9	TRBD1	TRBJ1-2	TGTGCCAGCAGCCCGGGGACAGGGCTGGGTGGCTACACCTTC	CASSPGTGLGGYTF
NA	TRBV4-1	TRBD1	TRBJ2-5	TGCGCCAGCAGCCTTTCGCACAGGGGCGCCTCCTTGAAAGAGACCCAGTACTTC	CASSLSHRGASLKETQYF
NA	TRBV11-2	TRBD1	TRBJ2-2	TGTGCCAGCAGCGTGGACAGGGGGCAGGACGGGGAGCTGTTTTTT	CASSVDRGQDGELFF
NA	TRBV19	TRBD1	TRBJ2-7	TGTGCCAGTGGACAGGAACCCTACGAGCAGTACTTC	CASGQEPYEQYF
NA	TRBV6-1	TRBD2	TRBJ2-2	TGTGCCAGCAGTGCTTCTAGCGGGGGCCTATACACCGGGGAGCTGTTTTTT	CASSASSGGLYTGELFF
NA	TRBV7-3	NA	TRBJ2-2	TGTGCCAGCATTACCCCGGGTCCTCTGAACACCGGGGAGCTGTTTTTT	CASITPGPLNTGELFF
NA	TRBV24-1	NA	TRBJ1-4	TGTGCCACCGATTACAGGGCGAACCATGAAAAACTGTTTTTT	CATDYRANHEKLFF
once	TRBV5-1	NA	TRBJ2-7	TGCGCCAGCAGCTTGCAAGTTCTGGGGGCGGGCGAGCAGTACTTC	CASSLQVLGAGEQYF
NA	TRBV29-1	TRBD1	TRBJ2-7	TGCAGCGTTGATCCCGGACAGGGCTACGAGCAGTACTTC	CSVDPGQGYEQYF
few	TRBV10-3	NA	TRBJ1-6	TGTGCCTCAGGGCAGCTTTCACCCCTCCACTTT	CASGQLSPLHF
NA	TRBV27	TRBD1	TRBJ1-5	TGTGCCAGCAGGACGACAGGGGGCGGGCAGCCCCAGCATTTT	CASRTTGGGQPQHF
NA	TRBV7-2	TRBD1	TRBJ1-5	TGTGCCAGCAGCTTAGCGAAAGGGACAGGCCATAGCAATCAGCCCCAGCATTTT	CASSLAKGTGHSNQPQHF
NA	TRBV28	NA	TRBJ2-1	TGTGCCAGCAGTTCCCCTCGGCTAGCGCCTTACAATGAGCAGTTCTTC	CASSSPRLAPYNEQFF
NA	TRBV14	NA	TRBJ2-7	TGTGCCAGCAGCCCATTTCACCGGTCATCCTACGAGCAGTACTTC	CASSPFHRSSYEQYF
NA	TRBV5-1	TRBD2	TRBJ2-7	TGCGCCAGCAGCTCCCCGGGCGGGGGGTTGAACGAGCAGTACTTC	CASSSPGGGLNEQYF
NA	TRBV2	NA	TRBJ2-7	TGTGCCAGCAGTGATTGGGCCGAATACGAGCAGTACTTC	CASSDWAEYEQYF
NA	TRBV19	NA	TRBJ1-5	TGTGCCAGTAGTATCTCCAGTTATAGCAATCAGCCCCAGCATTTT	CASSISSYSNQPQHF
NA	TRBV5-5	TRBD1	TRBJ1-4	TGTGCCAGCAGCTTGGGCAGGGGGCGGTTCAATGAAAAACTGTTTTTT	CASSLGRGRFNEKLFF
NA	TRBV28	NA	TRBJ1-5	TGTGCCAGCGGAGTCACCCAGCATTTT	CASGVTQHF
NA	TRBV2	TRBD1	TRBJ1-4	TGTGCCAGCAGTTCATCCGGGACAGGGAGTGAAAAACTGTTTTTT	CASSSSGTGSEKLFF
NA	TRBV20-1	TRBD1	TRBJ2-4	TGCAGTGCTAGTGACAGGGGATTAGCCAAAAACATTCAGTACTTC	CSASDRGLAKNIQYF
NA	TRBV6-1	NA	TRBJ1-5	TGTGCCAGCAGTGAAAACGACAGTTCACAGCCCCAGCATTTT	CASSENDSSQPQHF
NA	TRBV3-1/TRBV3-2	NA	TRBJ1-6	TGTGCCAGCAGCACCACTATACAGGGTTCACCCCTCCACTTT	CASSTTIQGSPLHF
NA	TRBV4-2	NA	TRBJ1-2	TGTGCCAGCAGCCAAAAAGACGGGATTGACGGGTCTAACTATGGCTACACCTTC	CASSQKDGIDGSNYGYTF
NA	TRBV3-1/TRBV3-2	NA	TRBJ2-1	TGTGCCAGCAGCCAGGGTGCAGGGAATGAGCAGTTCTTC	CASSQGAGNEQFF
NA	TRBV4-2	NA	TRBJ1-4	TGTGCCAGCAGCCAAGACCGGGGAGAGAATGAAAAACTGTTTTTT	CASSQDRGENEKLFF
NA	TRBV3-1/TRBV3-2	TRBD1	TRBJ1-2	TGTGCCAGCAGCCAGGGAGGGACAGGCGGTGGCTACACCTTC	CASSQGGTGGGYTF
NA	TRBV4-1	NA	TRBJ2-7	TGCGCCAGCAGCCAAGAAGAAGACATCTCCTACGAGCAGTACTTC	CASSQEEDISYEQYF
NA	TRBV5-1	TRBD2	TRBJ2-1	TGCGCCAGCAGCTCCTCCGGGACTAGCAAGTTCTTC	CASSSSGTSKFF
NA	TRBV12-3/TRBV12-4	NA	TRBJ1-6	TGTGCCAGCAGTTTCCCCAGATCACCCCTCCACTTT	CASSFPRSPLHF
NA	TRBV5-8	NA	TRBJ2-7	TGTGCCAGCACAGGGTACGAGCAGTACTTC	CASTGYEQYF
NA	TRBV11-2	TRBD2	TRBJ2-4	TGTGCCAGCAGCTTAACGGGTAGCGGGGGGCCCTCTGGGAACATTCAGTACTTC	CASSLTGSGGPSGNIQYF
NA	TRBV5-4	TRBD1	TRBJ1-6	TGTGCCAGCAGCTCGCGGGACAGAGGCAATTCACCCCTCCACTTT	CASSSRDRGNSPLHF